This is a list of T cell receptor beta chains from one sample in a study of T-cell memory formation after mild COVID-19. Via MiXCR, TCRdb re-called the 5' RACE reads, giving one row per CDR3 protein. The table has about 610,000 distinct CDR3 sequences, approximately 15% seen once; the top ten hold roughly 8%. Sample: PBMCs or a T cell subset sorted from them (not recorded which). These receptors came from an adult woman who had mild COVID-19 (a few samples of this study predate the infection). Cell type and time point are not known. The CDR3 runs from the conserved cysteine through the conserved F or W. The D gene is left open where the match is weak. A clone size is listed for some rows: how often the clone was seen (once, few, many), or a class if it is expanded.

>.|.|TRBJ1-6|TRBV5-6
CASSLGGLNNSPLHF
TGTGCCAGCAGCTTGGGGGGTTTAAATAATTCACCCCTCCACTTT
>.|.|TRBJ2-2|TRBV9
CASSVANKAVHPQNTGELFF
TGTGCCAGCAGTGTTGCGAACAAGGCCGTCCACCCTCAGAACACCGGGGAGCTGTTTTTT
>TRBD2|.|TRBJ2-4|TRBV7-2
CASSLLAGGLGDIQYF
TGTGCCAGCAGCCTACTAGCGGGAGGGCTCGGAGACATTCAGTACTTC
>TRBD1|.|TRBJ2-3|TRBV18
CASSPIGQGGNTDTQYF
TGTGCCAGCTCACCGATTGGACAGGGGGGGAACACAGATACGCAGTATTTT
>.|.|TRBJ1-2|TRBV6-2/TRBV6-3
CASSYNGNGYTF
TGTGCCAGCAGTTACAATGGAAATGGCTACACCTTC
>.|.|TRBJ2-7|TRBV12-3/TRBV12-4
CASSLLTVEEQYF
TGTGCCAGCAGTTTATTGACCGTTGAGGAGCAGTACTTC
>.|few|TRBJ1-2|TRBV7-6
CASSPIEGAGYTF
TGTGCCAGCAGCCCCATAGAAGGGGCTGGCTACACCTTC
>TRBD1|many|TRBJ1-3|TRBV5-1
CASSSGQGNTIYF
TGCGCCAGCAGCTCGGGACAGGGGAACACCATATATTTT
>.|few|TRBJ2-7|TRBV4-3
CASSQDRDQGIGHLYEQYF
TGCGCCAGCAGCCAAGATCGAGATCAAGGGATAGGACACCTCTACGAGCAGTACTTC
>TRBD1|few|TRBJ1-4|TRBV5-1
CASSLGSGTANEKLFF
TGCGCCAGCAGCTTGGGGTCCGGGACAGCAAATGAAAAACTGTTTTTT
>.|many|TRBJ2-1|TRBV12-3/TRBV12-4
CASRQGGGEQFF
TGTGCCAGCAGGCAGGGGGGAGGCGAGCAGTTCTTC
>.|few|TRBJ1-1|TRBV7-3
CASSLRAGKDTEAFF
TGTGCCAGCAGCTTACGGGCGGGAAAGGACACTGAAGCTTTCTTT
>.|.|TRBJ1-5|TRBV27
CASSLSQEGFNQPQHF
TGTGCCAGCAGTTTATCGCAGGAGGGATTCAATCAGCCCCAGCATTTT
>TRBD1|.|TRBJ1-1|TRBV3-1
CASSQVGTGGTEAFF
TGTGCCAGCAGCCAAGTCGGGACAGGGGGCACTGAAGCTTTCTTT
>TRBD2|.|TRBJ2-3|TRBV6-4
CASSPSGAGVDTQYF
TGTGCCAGCAGTCCTTCAGGAGCGGGAGTGGATACGCAGTATTTT
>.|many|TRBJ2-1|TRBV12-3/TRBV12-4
CASTPLDLNEQFF
TGTGCCAGCACCCCACTAGATTTGAATGAGCAGTTCTTC
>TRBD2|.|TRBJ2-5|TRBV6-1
CASSSPRTSGQETQYF
TGTGCCAGCAGCTCTCCCCGGACTAGCGGACAAGAGACCCAGTACTTC
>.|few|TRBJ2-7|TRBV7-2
CASSQLTPPYEQYF
TGTGCCAGCAGCCAACTAACTCCCCCCTACGAGCAGTACTTC
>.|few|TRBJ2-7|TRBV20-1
CSARGGISYEQYF
TGCAGTGCTAGAGGGGGGATCTCCTACGAGCAGTACTTC
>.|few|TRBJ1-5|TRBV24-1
CATSAGRRANQPQHF
TGTGCCACCAGTGCCGGGCGCAGGGCCAATCAGCCCCAGCATTTT